Ten or more counts support the clone carrying this T cell receptor (beta chain). Its antigen is not identified. This CDR3 has 17 residues. Germline V lookup: CDR1 SGHVS, CDR2 FNYEAQ. The germline V and J ends were trimmed by 5 bases and 2 bases, with 19 bases remaining between them. TCRdb redid the calling of the reads with MiXCR, one entry per CDR3 protein. This table holds under 800,000 distinct CDR3 sequences, approximately 25% found once. These data originate in a study of T cell repertoires in cytomegalovirus infection. Overall study: Shared public TCR beta signatures pointed to both CMV infection and a matching HLA type. General study results and limits: Ex vivo responses were dominated by HLA-C-restricted CMV-specific TCR beta clonotypes. The cumulative frequency of public TCR beta families identified carriers of CMV plus the relevant HLA.

The specimen was CD8+ T cells from PBMCs. The TCR originated in a human donor in good health (CMV status not recorded). Some clones in this sample may be carry-over from other donors' samples. The chain combines TRBV7-6 with TRBJ1-5, with D tentatively TRBD1 (5 bases). CDR3 sequence (DNA): TGTGCCAGCAGCCCGGAGGTCGGCGGGGCCCGCAATCAGCCCCAGCATTTT. Amino acids: CASSPEVGGARNQPQHF.